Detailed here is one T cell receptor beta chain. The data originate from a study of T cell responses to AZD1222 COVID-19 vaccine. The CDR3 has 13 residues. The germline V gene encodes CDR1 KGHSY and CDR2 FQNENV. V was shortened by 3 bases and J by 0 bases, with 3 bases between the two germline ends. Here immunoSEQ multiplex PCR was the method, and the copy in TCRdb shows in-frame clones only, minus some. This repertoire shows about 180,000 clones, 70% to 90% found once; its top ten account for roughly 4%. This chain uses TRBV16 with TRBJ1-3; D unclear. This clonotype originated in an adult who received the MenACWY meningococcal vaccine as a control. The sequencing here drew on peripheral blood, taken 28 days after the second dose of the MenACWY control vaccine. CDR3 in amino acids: CASSHNSGNTIYF. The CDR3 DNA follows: TGTGCCAGCAGCCACAACTCTGGAAACACCATATATTTT.